These 13 T cell receptor beta chains originate from one sample sequenced in a study of CD8+CD57+ T cells in acquired aplastic anemia. Genomic DNA, serving as template, underwent TCR beta VDJ and CDR3 profiling. MiXCR, applied by TCRdb to the reads, yields one record per CDR3 protein. The repertoire holds about 68,000 distinct CDR3 sequences, with 54% as singletons. Sequencing used sorted CD4+, CD8+, or CD8+CD57+ T cells (not recorded which) from PBMCs. Source of these receptors: a human donor in good health, serving as a control.

This clonotype was observed at least ten times. The rearrangement links TRBV4-1 to TRBJ1-2; D may be TRBD1 (6 bases). The V end lost 4 bases, the J end lost 5 bases, and 17 bases lay between the germline ends. The CDR3 runs 15 residues. Germline V gene lookup returns CDR1 MGHRA and CDR2 YSYEKL. In nucleotides, the CDR3 is TGCGCCAGCAGCCCTATGAACCAGGGGTTTTATGGCTACACCTTC. This sequence encodes CASSPMNQGFYGYTF.

The chain links TRBV2 to TRBJ2-2, with D tentatively TRBD1 or TRBD2 (5 bases each). V lost 8 bases and J 0 bases, leaving 13 bases between the germline ends. The CDR3 has 15 residues. Germline V gene sequence: CDR1 SNHLY, CDR2 FYNNEI. CDR3 DNA sequence: TGTGCCAGCGGCCGGGACGGACCGAACACCGGGGAGCTGTTTTTT. Protein: CASGRDGPNTGELFF.

This clonotype is judged medium-sized (0.01 to 0.1%). The gene calls are TRBV10-3 and TRBJ1-2; D is undetermined. Germline V CDR1 and CDR2: ENHRY, SYGVKD. The V and J ends lost 8 bases and 7 bases respectively, with 20 bases between them. The CDR3 loop spans 14 amino acids. The CDR3 DNA sequence: TGTGCCATCTTTCTTGGGTCCGACCGTATTGGCTACACCTTC. Translation gives CAIFLGSDRIGYTF.

Of note for this clonotype: The conserved closing phenylalanine or tryptophan is absent in this CDR3, likely reflecting a read error. This chain connects TRBV12-3 or TRBV12-4 to TRBJ2-7, with D hard to call. Trimming stripped 1 base from V and 0 bases from J, with 7 bases between. This CDR3 has 14 amino acids. CDR3 sequence reads: CASSLGDISYEQYL. CDR3 in DNA: TGTGCCAGCAGTTTAGGGGATATCTCCTACGAGCAGTACCTC.

The chain has TRBV29-1 and TRBJ1-1; D unclear. V was clipped by 8 bases and J by 0 bases, with 10 bases between them. Per the germline V gene, CDR1 is SQVTM and CDR2 is ANQGSEA. There are 12 residues in the CDR3. CDR3 amino acids: CSQWTVNTEAFF. CDR3 DNA sequence: TGCAGCCAATGGACGGTGAACACTGAAGCTTTCTTT.

This chain links TRBV13 with TRBJ2-7, with 10 bases fitting TRBD1. In germline, CDR1 is PRHDT, CDR2 FYEKMQ (reference sequence). The ends lost 5 bases at V and 6 bases at J; junction bases unmatched: 13. The CDR3 extends over 16 amino acids. The CDR3: CASSPTRTGGNGEQYF. DNA of the CDR3: TGTGCCAGCAGCCCCACCCGGACAGGGGGAAATGGCGAGCAGTACTTC.

In this sample, this clonotype turned up a few times. The junction and the germline gene differ at one end; a read error may be behind it. The chain links TRBV2 to TRBJ1-2, with 8 bases fitting TRBD1. Looked up from germline, CDR1 is SNHLY and CDR2 is FYNNEI. There are 14 residues in the CDR3. CDR3 residues: CAISGRTGLMGYTF. The CDR3 DNA sequence: TGTGCCATCAGTGGAAGGACAGGGCTGATGGGCTACACCTTC.

This chain links TRBV29-1 with TRBJ2-5; 7 bases align to TRBD1. The V segment lost 7 bases and the J segment 7 bases; nucleotides outside the gene matches: 9. This CDR3 is 12 amino acids long. Germline CDR1 SQVTM, CDR2 ANQGSEA. In nucleotides, the CDR3 is TGCAGCGGTGGACAGGTCGAGGGGACCCAGTACTTC. Translating gives CSGGQVEGTQYF. Full variable domain (remainder filled in from reference TRBV29-1 and TRBJ2-5): SAVISQKPSRDICQRGTSLTIQCQVDSQVTMMFWYRQQPGQSLTLIATANQGSEATYESGFVIDKFPISRPNLTFSTLTVSNMSPEDSSIYLCSGGQVEGTQYFGPGTRLLVL.

This clonotype has only a few counts. The chain combines TRBV9 with TRBJ1-3; D call uncertain. V gave up 0 bases and J gave up 1 base, with 8 bases separating them. Germline V gene data show CDR1 as SGDLS and CDR2 as YYNGEE. The CDR3 is 15 residues long. DNA for the CDR3: TGTGCCAGCAGCGTAGGCGGAGGGTCTGGAAACACCATATATTTT. It specifies CASSVGGGSGNTIYF.

This clonotype was found a few times. The chain combines TRBV2 with TRBJ1-2, with D tentatively TRBD1 (6 bases). The germline gives CDR1 SNHLY, CDR2 FYNNEI. V lost 8 bases to trimming and J lost 2 bases, with 9 bases between them. This CDR3 region has 12 residues. Written as DNA, the CDR3 is TGTGCCAGCTCCCAGGGGAACTATGGCTACACCTTC. Translating it yields CASSQGNYGYTF.

Worth noting for this clonotype: This may be a read error, as it is one base from a much larger clone. The chain has TRBV3-1 and TRBJ2-5; 8 bases line up with TRBD1. Looked up from germline, CDR1 is LGHDT and CDR2 is YNNKEL (reference sequence). The CDR3 loop spans 16 amino acids. Trimming removed 7 bases from V and 5 bases from J; junction bases left unmatched: 15. This chain's CDR3 is CASTRTGINVRETQYF. The CDR3 bases are TGTGCCAGCACCCGGACAGGGATTAACGTCCGGGAGACCCAGTACTTC.

This clonotype was recorded at least ten times. The genes are TRBV27 and TRBJ1-5; the D is unclear. CDR3 length equals 15 residues. Trimming shortened V by 6 bases and J by 7 bases, and 19 bases separated the two germline ends. The V gene's germline CDR1 is MNHEY and CDR2 SMNVEV (reference sequence). CDR3 region: CASRGVGLGGQPQHF. The CDR3 region has the DNA TGTGCCAGCAGGGGTGTTGGTTTAGGAGGGCAGCCCCAGCATTTT.

This clonotype was picked up many times. The chain carries TRBV6-1 and TRBJ1-5; D not resolved. CDR1 and CDR2 (germline): MNHNS, SASEGT. V lost 10 bases, J lost 2 bases, and 12 bases lay in between. This CDR3 has 13 residues. For the CDR3, the DNA is TGTGCCACCGGCGGGTTCGGCAATCAGCCCCAGCATTTT. Translating gives CATGGFGNQPQHF.